This TCR beta chain was documented in a study of blood T cell repertoires in COVID-19. For the study at large: Sample material is recorded as cDNA or gDNA derived from T cells, B-cell-depleted T cells, or PBMCs.

Using immunoSEQ multiplex PCR, the repertoire was profiled, and TCRdb retains in-frame clones only, with some absent. The table lists approximately 160,000 clones, around four fifths of them singletons, with roughly 8% in the top ten. The TCR sequence derives from a man aged 35 to 55 who had recovered from COVID-19. The sample was peripheral blood.

This chain's CDR3 is CAWSTGVENIQYF. The CDR3 region has the DNA TGTGCCTGGAGTACAGGGGTGGAAAACATTCAGTACTTC. The rearrangement uses TRBV30 and TRBJ2-4, with TRBD1 matching 7 bases. The V and J ends lost 2 bases and 5 bases, in that order; junction bases with no gene match: 3. CDR1 is GTSNPN and CDR2 is SVGIG in the germline V gene (reference sequence). CDR3 length equals 13 residues.